This TCR beta chain was identified in a study of early T cells in non-severe SARS-CoV-2 infection. The overall study: Unsorted whole-blood RNA was sequenced in bulk, leaving chains unpaired.

The table lists this clonotype with many counts. Its antigen is unidentified. The V end lost 3 bases, the J end lost 2 bases, and 11 bases lay between the germline ends. The CDR3 has 15 amino acids. CDR1 is WSHSY and CDR2 is SAAADI in the germline V gene. Study-wide points: Private and CD4 specificities were missed by VDJdb matching, which favored anti-spike CD8 responses.

Researchers attached unique molecular identifiers to individual cDNA molecules. Each CDR3 protein gets one entry after TCRdb re-called the 5' RACE reads with MiXCR. The table lists some 50,000 distinct CDR3 sequences, over 5% of them singletons. The V and J genes are TRBV10-2 and TRBJ2-1; no reliable D call. This sequence originates from an adult who was a healthcare worker with PCR-confirmed SARS-CoV-2 infection or an uninfected control (not recorded which). The specimen comprised whole blood, sampled at baseline. Here the CDR3 reads CASSDRPVAYNEQFF. CDR3 DNA sequence: TGCGCCAGCAGTGACCGTCCAGTAGCCTACAATGAGCAGTTCTTC.